The T cell receptor beta chain described here comes from a study of T-cell reconstitution after alpha-beta-depleted transplantation in children. The ends lost 1 base at V and 6 bases at J; junction bases unmatched: 6. The germline gives CDR1 MNHEY, CDR2 SVGAGI. This CDR3 is 15 amino acids long. For TCRbeta, the library was prepared with unique molecular identifiers. TCRdb analysed the PCR reads with MiXCR anew, one entry per CDR3 protein. The sample lists some 840,000 distinct CDR3 sequences, about 16% occurring once. The chain couples TRBV6-5 to TRBJ2-1, with 7 bases identical to TRBD1. The clonotype was recovered from a male patient between 5 and 17 years old who had a stem cell transplant for acute lymphoblastic leukemia, so the T cells may come from the graft donor. This specimen was PBMCs, mostly from graft donor cells, taken 360 days after TCRalphabeta/CD19-depleted stem cell transplant. The CDR3 nucleotides read TGTGCCAGCAGTTACTTAGGACAGGCTTCCAATGAGCAGTTCTTC. This translates into CASSYLGQASNEQFF.